The 15 T cell receptor beta chains presented below share a single source sample, sequenced in a study of T cell repertoires in cytomegalovirus infection (dated by TCRdb to the late 2010s). These TCRs are of unknown antigen specificity. The treatment or condition label for this specimen denotes: in vitro stimulation with specific CMV peptide epitopes to enrich CMV-specific T cells. Sequencer: Illumina HiSeq 1500. TCRdb's own reprocessing of the public reads used fastp at Q25 and MiXCR and kept productive beta chains. Rows matching on CDR3 protein sequence are summarized as one entry with the most common DNA and genes. Here the sample has 370,000 or so distinct CDR3 sequences; about 35% occur a single time. In total, the top ten clones hold approximately 13% of the sample. Material: cultured PBMCs, obtained from culture after CMV antigen stimulation. These receptors were obtained from a human donor in good health (CMV status not recorded). Some clones in this sample may be carry-over from other donors' samples.

V gene TRBV27 combines with J gene TRBJ2-1; 11 bases agree with TRBD1. Germline trimming cut 6 bases from V and 4 bases from J; bases unmatched to any gene: 5. The CDR3 runs to 15 residues. Germline lookup yields CDR1 MNHEY and CDR2 SMNVEV (reference sequence). DNA of the CDR3: TGTGCCAGCAGCTGGGGACAGGGGGAATACAATGAGCAGTTCTTC. It encodes CASSWGQGEYNEQFF.

Only a few counts were recorded for this clonotype. This chain joins TRBV7-6 and TRBJ1-4; 7 bases align to TRBD1. V lost 5 bases and J lost 6; bases outside the gene matches: 9. The germline V gene encodes CDR1 SGHVS and CDR2 FNYEAQ. The length of the CDR3 is 15 residues. For the CDR3, the DNA is TGTGCCAGCAGCCAAGACAGGGAGGCGGATGAAAAACTGTTTTTT. This encodes CASSQDREADEKLFF.

This clonotype was seen only a few times. The J gene is TRBJ2-2, the V gene TRBV2; a possible D gene is TRBD2 (6 bases). Germline V gene data show CDR1 as SNHLY and CDR2 as FYNNEI. This CDR3 contains 14 residues. V lost 0 bases, J lost 7 bases, and 9 bases lay in between. The CDR3 DNA sequence: TGTGCCAGCAGTGAAGCGGGGAGGATCGGGGAGCTGTTTTTT. Amino acids: CASSEAGRIGELFF.

V and J are TRBV28 and TRBJ2-2, with 7 bases identical to TRBD1. There are 15 residues in the CDR3. Germline CDR1 is MDHEN and CDR2 is SYDVKM. Unmatched junction bases numbered 5, after V lost 4 bases and J lost 3 bases. Here the CDR3 reads CASSSIQGDTGELFF. CDR3 nucleotides: TGTGCCAGCAGTTCGATCCAGGGGGACACCGGGGAGCTGTTTTTT.

The CDR3 DNA is TGTGCCAGCTCACCCCTCTCGTGGGGCCCCTCCTACAATGAGCAGTTCTTC. It encodes CASSPLSWGPSYNEQFF. This chain links TRBV18 with TRBJ2-1; D possibly corresponds to TRBD1 (5 bases). CDR3 size: 17 residues. Germline CDR1 reads KGHSH; CDR2 reads LQKENI. Trimming removed 3 bases at V and 0 bases at J, with 15 bases between.

This clonotype was counted a few times. This chain links TRBV7-2 with TRBJ2-7, with D possibly TRBD2 on 5 matching bases. CDR3 length: 12 residues. Germline CDR1 reads SGHTA; CDR2 reads FQGNSA. With 7 bases removed from V and 7 bases from J, the gap between germline ends came to 14 bases. The CDR3 bases are TGTGCCAGCACCCTGCTTGGGGAGGAGCAGTACTTC. Protein: CASTLLGEEQYF.

This chain links TRBV7-2 with TRBJ2-7; 8 nucleotides agree with TRBD1. CDR3 size: 13 residues. The germline gives CDR1 SGHTA, CDR2 FQGNSA. V was clipped by 5 bases and J by 6 bases; unmatched bases: 6. The CDR3 here is CASSLTGGLEQYV. The CDR3 coding sequence is TGTGCCAGCAGCCTAACAGGGGGTCTCGAGCAGTACGTC.

The rearrangement links TRBV7-2 to TRBJ2-3; 7 bases align to TRBD1. The V segment lost 4 bases and the J segment 9 bases; nucleotides outside the gene matches: 7. CDR1 is SGHTA and CDR2 is FQGNSA in the germline V gene. This CDR3 is built from 13 residues. In nucleotides, the CDR3 is TGTGCCAGCAGCTCCCGACAGGGAAGAACGCAGTATTTT. This codes for CASSSRQGRTQYF.

On this clonotype itself: Given a much more abundant clone one base away, this may be a read error. The chain is built from TRBV7-8 and TRBJ2-7; D gene uncertain. CDR3 length: 14 residues. V was trimmed by 4 bases and J by 5 bases, leaving 15 bases between them. Germline V CDR1 and CDR2: SGHVS, FQNEAQ. CDR3 DNA: TGTGCCAGCAGCTGGGAAACCCCTGGCGACGAGCAGTACTTC. Protein: CASSWETPGDEQYF. Together with reference TRBV7-8 and TRBJ2-7, the CDR3 gives the full variable domain: GAGVSQSPRYKVAKRGQDVALRCDPISGHVSLFWYQQALGQGPEFLTYFQNEAQLDKSGLPSDRFFAERPEGSVSTLKIQRTQQEDSAVYLCASSWETPGDEQYFGPGTRLTVT.

The chain carries TRBV7-3 and TRBJ2-1, with a tentative D call TRBD2 (6 bases). In germline, CDR1 is SGHTA, CDR2 FQGTGA. With 1 base removed from V and 9 bases from J, the gap between germline ends came to 10 bases. This CDR3 is 13 amino acids long. The CDR3 loop reads CASSLNPGGEQFF. DNA for the CDR3: TGTGCCAGCAGCTTAAATCCCGGGGGTGAGCAGTTCTTC.

This clonotype was observed a few times. The chain carries TRBV6-2 or TRBV6-3 and TRBJ1-5; tentatively, D is TRBD1 (5 bases). The CDR3 runs 15 residues. V was shortened by 2 bases and J by 5 bases, with 13 bases between the two germline ends. Germline V gives CDR1 MNHEY, CDR2 SVGEGT. CDR3 in amino acids: CASSYRRDPHQPQHF. DNA of the CDR3: TGTGCCAGCAGTTACCGCAGGGATCCCCATCAGCCCCAGCATTTT.

The V gene is TRBV5-1, the J gene TRBJ2-7; D may be TRBD1 or TRBD2 (5 bases each). The CDR3 contains 17 residues. V shed 5 bases and J shed 4 bases, with 25 bases lying between them. CDR1 and CDR2 (germline): SGHRS, YFSETQ. CDR3 sequence reads: CASSGLNEGRLTYEQYF. As DNA, the CDR3 is TGCGCCAGCAGTGGCTTGAACGAGGGACGCCTCACATACGAGCAGTACTTC.

This sequence joins TRBV24-1 and TRBJ2-2; perhaps TRBD1 as D (5 bases). Looked up from germline, CDR1 is KGHDR and CDR2 is SFDVKD. This CDR3 is built from 15 residues. Trimming stripped 0 bases from V and 3 bases from J, with 7 bases between. CDR3 in amino acids: CATSDLTGDTGELFF. CDR3 bases: TGTGCCACCAGTGATTTGACAGGCGACACCGGGGAGCTGTTTTTT.

This clonotype came up many times. This sequence joins TRBV7-9 and TRBJ2-1, with 8 bases that match TRBD2. CDR3 length equals 15 residues. V lost 5 bases to trimming and J lost 7 bases; unmatched junction nucleotides: 10. CDR1 is SEHNR and CDR2 is FQNEAQ in the germline V gene (reference sequence). The CDR3 coding sequence is TGTGCCAGCAGCATCGGGGGGGAGTTATTTAATGAGCAGTTCTTC. It codes for CASSIGGELFNEQFF.

This clonotype has only a few counts. The chain combines TRBV10-3 with TRBJ2-1; TRBD2 agrees at 10 bases. CDR1 and CDR2 (germline): ENHRY, SYGVKD. After removal of 11 bases from V and 6 bases from J, the junction contained 7 bases not matched to a gene. The CDR3 loop spans 13 amino acids. The DNA of the CDR3 is TGTGCCCTCTCCCGACTAGCGGGCAATGAGCAGTTCTTC. It is translated as CALSRLAGNEQFF.